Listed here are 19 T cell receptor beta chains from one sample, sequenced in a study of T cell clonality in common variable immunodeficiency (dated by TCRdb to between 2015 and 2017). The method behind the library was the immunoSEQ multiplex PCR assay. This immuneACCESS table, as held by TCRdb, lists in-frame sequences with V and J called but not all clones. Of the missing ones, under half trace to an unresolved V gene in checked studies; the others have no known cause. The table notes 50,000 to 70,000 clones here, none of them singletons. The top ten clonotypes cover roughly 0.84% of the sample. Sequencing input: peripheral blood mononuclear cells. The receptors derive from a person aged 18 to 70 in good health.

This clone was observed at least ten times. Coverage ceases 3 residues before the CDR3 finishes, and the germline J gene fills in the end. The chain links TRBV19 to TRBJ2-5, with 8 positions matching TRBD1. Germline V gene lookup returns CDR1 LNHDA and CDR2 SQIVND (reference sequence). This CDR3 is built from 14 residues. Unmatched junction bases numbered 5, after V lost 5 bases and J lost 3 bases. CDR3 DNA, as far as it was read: TGTGCCAGTAGTCTAGGACAGGGAAAAGAGACC. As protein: CASSLGQGKET. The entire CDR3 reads CASSLGQGKETQYF. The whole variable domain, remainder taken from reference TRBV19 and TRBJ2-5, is DGGITQSPKYLFRKEGQNVTLSCEQNLNHDAMYWYRQDPGQGLRLIYYSQIVNDFQKGDIAEGYSVSREKKESFPLTVTSAQKNPTAFYLCASSLGQGKETQYFGPGTRLLVL.

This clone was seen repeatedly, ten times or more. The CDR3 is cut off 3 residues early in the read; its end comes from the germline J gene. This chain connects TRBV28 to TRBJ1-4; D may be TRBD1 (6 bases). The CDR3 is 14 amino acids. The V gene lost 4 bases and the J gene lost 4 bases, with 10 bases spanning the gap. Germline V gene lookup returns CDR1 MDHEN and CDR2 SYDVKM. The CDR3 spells CASSSDSDNEKLFF. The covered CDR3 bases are TGTGCCAGCAGTTCGGACAGCGATAATGAAAAA.

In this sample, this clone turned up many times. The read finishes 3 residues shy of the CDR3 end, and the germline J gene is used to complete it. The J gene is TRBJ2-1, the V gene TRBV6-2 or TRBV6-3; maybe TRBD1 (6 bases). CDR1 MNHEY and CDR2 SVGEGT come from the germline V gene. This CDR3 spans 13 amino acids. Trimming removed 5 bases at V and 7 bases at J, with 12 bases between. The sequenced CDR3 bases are TGTGCCAGCAGTCTACAGGGTGAGAATGAG. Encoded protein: CASSLQGENE. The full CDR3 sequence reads CASSLQGENEQFF.

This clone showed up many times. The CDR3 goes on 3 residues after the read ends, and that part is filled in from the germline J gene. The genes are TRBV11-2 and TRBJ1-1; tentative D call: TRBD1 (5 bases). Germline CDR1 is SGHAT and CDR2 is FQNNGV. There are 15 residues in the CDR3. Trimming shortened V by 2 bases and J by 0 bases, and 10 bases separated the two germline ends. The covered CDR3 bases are TGTGCCAGCAGCTTAAGGGGCCTGATGAACACTGAA. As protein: CASSLRGLMNTE. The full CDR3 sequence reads CASSLRGLMNTEAFF.

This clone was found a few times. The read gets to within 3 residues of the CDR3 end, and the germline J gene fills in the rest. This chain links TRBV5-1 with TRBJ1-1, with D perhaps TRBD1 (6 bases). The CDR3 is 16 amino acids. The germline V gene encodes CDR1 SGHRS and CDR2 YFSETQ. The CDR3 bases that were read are TGCGCCAGCAGCCGAGACTCCTACCCAGGGGCTCCGGGA. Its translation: CASSRDSYPGAPG. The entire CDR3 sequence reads CASSRDSYPGAPGAFF.

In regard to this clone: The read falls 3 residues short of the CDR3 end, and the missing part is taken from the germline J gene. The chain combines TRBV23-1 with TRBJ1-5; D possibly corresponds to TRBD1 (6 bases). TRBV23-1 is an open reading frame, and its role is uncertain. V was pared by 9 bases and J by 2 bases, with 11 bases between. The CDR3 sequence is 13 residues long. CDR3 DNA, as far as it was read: TGCGCCAGGGTACAGGGACGCAATCAGCCC. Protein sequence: CARVQGRNQP. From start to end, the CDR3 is CARVQGRNQPQHF.

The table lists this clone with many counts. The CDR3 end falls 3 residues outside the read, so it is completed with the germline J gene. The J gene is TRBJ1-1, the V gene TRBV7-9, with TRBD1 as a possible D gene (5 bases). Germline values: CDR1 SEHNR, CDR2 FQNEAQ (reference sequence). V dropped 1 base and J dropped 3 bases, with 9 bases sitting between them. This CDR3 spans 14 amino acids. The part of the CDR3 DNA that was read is TGTGCCAGCAGCTTAGTGCAGGGTGACACTGAA. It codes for CASSLVQGDTE. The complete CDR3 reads CASSLVQGDTEAFF.

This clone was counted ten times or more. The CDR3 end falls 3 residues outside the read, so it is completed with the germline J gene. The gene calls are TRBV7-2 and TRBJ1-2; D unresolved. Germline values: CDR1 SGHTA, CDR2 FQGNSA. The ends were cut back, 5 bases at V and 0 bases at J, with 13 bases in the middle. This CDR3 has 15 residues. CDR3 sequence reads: CASSPPRSTNYGYTF. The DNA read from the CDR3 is TGTGCCAGCAGCCCCCCCAGGTCGACTAACTATGGC.

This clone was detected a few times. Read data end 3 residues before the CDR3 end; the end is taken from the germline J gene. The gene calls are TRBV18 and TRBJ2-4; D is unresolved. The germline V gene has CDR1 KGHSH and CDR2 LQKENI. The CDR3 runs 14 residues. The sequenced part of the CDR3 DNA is TGTGCCAGCTCACCCCCCATGGTGGCAGGTGGT. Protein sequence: CASSPPMVAGG. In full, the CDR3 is CASSPPMVAGGQYF.

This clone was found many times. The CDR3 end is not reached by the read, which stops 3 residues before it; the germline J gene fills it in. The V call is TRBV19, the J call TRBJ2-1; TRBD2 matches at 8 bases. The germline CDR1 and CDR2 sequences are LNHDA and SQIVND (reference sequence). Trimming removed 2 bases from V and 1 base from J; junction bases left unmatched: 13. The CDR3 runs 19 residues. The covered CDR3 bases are TGTGCCAGTAGTATAAGGCTAGCGGGCTTGGTGGGGTCCTACAATGAG. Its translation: CASSIRLAGLVGSYNE. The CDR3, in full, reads CASSIRLAGLVGSYNEQFF.

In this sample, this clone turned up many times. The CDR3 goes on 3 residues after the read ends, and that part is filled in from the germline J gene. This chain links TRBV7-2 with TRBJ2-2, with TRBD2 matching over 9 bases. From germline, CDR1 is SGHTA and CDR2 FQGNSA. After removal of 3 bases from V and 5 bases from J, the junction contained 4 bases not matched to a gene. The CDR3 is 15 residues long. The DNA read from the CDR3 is TGTGCCAGCAGCTTTGGGACTAGCCCTACCGGGGAG. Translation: CASSFGTSPTGE. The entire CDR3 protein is CASSFGTSPTGELFF.

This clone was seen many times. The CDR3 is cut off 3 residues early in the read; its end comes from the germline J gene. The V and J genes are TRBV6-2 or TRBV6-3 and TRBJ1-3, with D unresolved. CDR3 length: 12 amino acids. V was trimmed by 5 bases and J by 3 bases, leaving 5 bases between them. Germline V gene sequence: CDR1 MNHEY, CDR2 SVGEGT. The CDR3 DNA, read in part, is TGTGCCAGCAGTGAGCTTGGAAACACC. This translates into CASSELGNT. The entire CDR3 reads CASSELGNTIYF.

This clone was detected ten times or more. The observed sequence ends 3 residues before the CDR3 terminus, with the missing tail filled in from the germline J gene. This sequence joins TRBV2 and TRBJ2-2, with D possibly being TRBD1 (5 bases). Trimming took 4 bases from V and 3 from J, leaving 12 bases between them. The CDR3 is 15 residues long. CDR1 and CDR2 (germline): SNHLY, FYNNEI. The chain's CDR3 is CASSVYSQDTGELFF. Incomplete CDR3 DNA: TGTGCCAGCAGTGTTTATTCACAGGACACCGGGGAG. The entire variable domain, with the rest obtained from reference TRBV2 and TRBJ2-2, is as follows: EPEVTQTPSHQVTQMGQEVILRCVPISNHLYFYWYRQILGQKVEFLVSFYNNEISEKSEIFDDQFSVERPDGSNFTLKIRSTKLEDSAMYFCASSVYSQDTGELFFGEGSRLTVL.

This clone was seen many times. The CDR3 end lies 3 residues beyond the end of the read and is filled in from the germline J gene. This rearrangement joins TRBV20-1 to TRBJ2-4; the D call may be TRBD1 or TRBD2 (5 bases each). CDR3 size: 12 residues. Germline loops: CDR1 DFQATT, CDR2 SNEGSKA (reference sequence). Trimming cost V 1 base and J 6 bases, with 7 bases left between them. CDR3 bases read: TGCAGTGCTAGAGTGAGGGGAAACATT. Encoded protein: CSARVRGNI. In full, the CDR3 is CSARVRGNIQYF.

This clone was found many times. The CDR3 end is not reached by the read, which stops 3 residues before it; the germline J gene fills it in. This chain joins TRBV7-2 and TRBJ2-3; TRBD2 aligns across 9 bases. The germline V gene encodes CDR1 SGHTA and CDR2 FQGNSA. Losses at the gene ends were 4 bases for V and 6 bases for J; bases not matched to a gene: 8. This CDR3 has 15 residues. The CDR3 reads CASSYLRAGGDTQYF. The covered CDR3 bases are TGTGCCAGCAGCTACCTTAGGGCGGGAGGGGATACG.

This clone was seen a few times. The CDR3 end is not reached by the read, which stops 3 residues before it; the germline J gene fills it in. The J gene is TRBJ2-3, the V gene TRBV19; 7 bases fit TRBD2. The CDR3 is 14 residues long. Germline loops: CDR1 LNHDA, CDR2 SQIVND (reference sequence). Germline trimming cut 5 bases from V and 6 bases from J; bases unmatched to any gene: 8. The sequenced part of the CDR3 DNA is TGTGCCAGTAGTTTCCGGACTAGTCGCGATACG. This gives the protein CASSFRTSRDT. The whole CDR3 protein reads CASSFRTSRDTQYF.

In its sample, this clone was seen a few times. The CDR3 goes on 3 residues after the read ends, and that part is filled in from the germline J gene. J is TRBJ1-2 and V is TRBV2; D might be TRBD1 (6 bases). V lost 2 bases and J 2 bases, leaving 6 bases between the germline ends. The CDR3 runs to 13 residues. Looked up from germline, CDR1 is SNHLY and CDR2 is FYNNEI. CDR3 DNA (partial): TGTGCCAGCAGTGAACAGGGGAACTATGGC. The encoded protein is CASSEQGNYG. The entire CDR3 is CASSEQGNYGYTF.

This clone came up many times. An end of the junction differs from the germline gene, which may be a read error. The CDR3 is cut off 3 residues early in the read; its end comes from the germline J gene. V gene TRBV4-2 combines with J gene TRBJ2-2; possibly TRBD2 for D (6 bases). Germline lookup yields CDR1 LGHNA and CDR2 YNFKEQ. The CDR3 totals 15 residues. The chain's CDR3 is CASSQASGFTGELFF. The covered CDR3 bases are TGCGCCAGCAGCCAAGCAAGCGGGTTCACCGGGGAG.

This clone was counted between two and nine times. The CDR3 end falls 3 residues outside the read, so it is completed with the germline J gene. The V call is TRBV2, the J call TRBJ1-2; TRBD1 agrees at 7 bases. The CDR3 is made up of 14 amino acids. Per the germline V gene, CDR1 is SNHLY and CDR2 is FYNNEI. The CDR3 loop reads CARSRDRNTDTYTF. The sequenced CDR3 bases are TGTGCCCGCTCCCGGGACAGAAACACAGATACC.